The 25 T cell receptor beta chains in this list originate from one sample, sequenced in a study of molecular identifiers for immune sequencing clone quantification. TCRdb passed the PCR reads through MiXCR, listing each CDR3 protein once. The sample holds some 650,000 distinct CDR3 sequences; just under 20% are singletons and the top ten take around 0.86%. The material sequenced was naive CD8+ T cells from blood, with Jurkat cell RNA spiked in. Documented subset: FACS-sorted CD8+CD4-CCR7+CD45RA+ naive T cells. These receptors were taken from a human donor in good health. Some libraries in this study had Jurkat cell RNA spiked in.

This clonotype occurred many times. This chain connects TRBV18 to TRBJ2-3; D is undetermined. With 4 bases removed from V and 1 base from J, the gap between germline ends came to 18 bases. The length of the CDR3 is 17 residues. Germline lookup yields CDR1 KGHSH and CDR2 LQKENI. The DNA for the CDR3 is TGTGCCAGCTCACTGAGTCAGGTCCTTCGACGCACAGATACGCAGTATTTT. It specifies CASSLSQVLRRTDTQYF.

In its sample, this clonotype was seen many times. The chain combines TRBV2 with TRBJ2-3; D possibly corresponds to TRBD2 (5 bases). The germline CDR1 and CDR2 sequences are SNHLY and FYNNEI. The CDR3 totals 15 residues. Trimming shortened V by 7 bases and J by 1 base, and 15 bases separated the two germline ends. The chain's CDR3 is CASIKGSYGTDTQYF. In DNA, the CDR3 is TGTGCCAGCATTAAAGGGAGTTATGGCACAGATACGCAGTATTTT.

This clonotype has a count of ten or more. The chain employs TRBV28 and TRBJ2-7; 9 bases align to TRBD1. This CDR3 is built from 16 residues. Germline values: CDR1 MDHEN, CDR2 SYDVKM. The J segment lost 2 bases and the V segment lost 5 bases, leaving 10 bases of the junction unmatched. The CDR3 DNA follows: TGTGCCAGCAGTCCATTCGGGACAGGGCAAACCTACGAGCAGTACTTC. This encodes CASSPFGTGQTYEQYF.

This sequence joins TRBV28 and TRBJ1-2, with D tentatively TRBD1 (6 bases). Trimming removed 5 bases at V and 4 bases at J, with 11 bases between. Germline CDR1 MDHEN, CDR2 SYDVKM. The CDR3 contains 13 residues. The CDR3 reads CASSQQGVYGYTF. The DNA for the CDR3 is TGTGCCAGCAGTCAACAGGGAGTCTATGGCTACACCTTC.

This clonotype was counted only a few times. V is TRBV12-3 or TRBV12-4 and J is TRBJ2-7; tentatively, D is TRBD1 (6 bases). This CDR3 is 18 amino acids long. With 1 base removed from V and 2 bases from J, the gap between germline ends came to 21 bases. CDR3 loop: CASSLGQEDNYQAYEQYF. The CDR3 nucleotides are TGTGCCAGCAGTTTAGGACAGGAGGACAACTATCAGGCCTACGAGCAGTACTTC.

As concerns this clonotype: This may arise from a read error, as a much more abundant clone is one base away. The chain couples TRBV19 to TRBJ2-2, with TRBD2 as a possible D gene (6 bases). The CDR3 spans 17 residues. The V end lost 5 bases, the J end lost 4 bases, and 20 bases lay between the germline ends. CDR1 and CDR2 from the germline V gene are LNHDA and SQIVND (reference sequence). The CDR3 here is CASSLSWDSTPTGELFF. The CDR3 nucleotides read TGTGCCAGTAGTCTCTCGTGGGACTCCACACCCACCGGGGAGCTGTTTTTT. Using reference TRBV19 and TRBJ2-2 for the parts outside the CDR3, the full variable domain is DGGITQSPKYLFRKEGQNVTLSCEQNLNHDAMYWYRQDPGQGLRLIYYSQIVNDFQKGDIAEGYSVSREKKESFPLTVTSAQKNPTAFYLCASSLSWDSTPTGELFFGEGSRLTVL.

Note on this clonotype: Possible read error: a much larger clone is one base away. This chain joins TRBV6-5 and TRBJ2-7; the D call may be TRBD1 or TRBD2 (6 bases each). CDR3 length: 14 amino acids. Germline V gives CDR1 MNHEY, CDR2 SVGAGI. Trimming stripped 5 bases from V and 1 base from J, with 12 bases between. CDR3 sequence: CASSRGLFSYEQYF. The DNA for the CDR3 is TGTGCCAGCAGTCGGGGGCTATTTTCCTACGAGCAGTACTTC.

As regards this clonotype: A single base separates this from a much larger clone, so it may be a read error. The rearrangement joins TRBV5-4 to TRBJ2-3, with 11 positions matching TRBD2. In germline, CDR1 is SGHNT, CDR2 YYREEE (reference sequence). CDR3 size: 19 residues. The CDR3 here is CAGSLLGLAGGPRTDTQYF. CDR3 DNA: TGTGCCGGCAGCTTGCTCGGTTTAGCGGGAGGGCCACGCACAGATACGCAGTATTTT.

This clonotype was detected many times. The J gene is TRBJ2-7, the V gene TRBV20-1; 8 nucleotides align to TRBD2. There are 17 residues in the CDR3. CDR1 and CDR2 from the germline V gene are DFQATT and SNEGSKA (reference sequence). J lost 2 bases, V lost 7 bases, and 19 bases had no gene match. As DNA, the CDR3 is TGCAGTGGCCGGCAGGGTCCCCACCTAGCGGGTACCTACGAGCAGTACTTC. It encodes CSGRQGPHLAGTYEQYF.

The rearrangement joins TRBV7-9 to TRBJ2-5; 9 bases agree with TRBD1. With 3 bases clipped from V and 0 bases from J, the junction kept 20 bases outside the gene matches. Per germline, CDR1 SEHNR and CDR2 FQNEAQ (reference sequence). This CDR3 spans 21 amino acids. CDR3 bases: TGTGCCAGCAGCTTGAGGACCGGGACAGGGAGTTTTTGGGGCTACCAAGAGACCCAGTACTTC. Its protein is CASSLRTGTGSFWGYQETQYF.

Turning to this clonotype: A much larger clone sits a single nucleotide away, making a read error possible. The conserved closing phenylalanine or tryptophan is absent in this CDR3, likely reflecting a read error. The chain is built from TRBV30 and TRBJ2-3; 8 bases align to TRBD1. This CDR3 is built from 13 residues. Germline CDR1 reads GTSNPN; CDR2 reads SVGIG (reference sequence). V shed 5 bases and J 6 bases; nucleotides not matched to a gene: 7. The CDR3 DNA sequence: TGTGCCTGGGCGGACAGGGAAGGTGATACGCAGTATTCT. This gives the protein CAWADREGDTQYS.

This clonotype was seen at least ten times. CDR3 region: CASSLASGGHYEQYF. CDR3 nucleotides: TGCGCCAGCAGCTTGGCCTCCGGGGGGCACTACGAGCAGTACTTC. The rearrangement uses TRBV5-1 and TRBJ2-7, with D perhaps TRBD2 (7 bases). The V gene lost 0 bases and the J gene lost 3 bases, with 13 bases spanning the gap. The CDR3 is made up of 15 amino acids. Germline V gene lookup returns CDR1 SGHRS and CDR2 YFSETQ.

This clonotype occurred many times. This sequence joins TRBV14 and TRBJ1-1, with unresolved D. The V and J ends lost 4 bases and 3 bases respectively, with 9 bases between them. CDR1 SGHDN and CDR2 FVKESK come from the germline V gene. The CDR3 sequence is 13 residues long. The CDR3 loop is CASSPLPDTEAFF. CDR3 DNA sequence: TGTGCCAGCAGCCCCCTCCCTGACACTGAAGCTTTCTTT. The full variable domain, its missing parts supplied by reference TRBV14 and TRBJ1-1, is EAGVTQFPSHSVIEKGQTVTLRCDPISGHDNLYWYRRVMGKEIKFLLHFVKESKQDESGMPNNRFLAERTGGTYSTLKVQPAELEDSGVYFCASSPLPDTEAFFGQGTRLTVV.

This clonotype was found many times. CDR3 DNA sequence: TGTGCCAGCAGCGGATATGTTAGACAGGGGATCGGCACAGATACGCAGTATTTT. This gives the protein CASSGYVRQGIGTDTQYF. The chain has TRBV13 and TRBJ2-3, with 8 nucleotides matching TRBD1. This CDR3 region has 18 residues. The germline V gene has CDR1 PRHDT and CDR2 FYEKMQ (reference sequence). V lost 5 bases, J lost 1 base, and 14 bases stayed unmatched. Complete variable domain (other parts from reference TRBV13 and TRBJ2-3): AAGVIQSPRHLIKEKRETATLKCYPIPRHDTVYWYQQGPGQDPQFLISFYEKMQSDKGSIPDRFSAQQFSDYHSELNMSSLELGDSALYFCASSGYVRQGIGTDTQYFGPGTRLTVL.

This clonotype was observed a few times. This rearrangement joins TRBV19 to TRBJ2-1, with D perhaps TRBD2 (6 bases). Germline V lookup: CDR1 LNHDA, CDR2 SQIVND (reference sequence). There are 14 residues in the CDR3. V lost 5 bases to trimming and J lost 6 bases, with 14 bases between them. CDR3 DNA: TGTGCCAGTAGTTCGGGGGACCATATCAATGAGCAGTTCTTC. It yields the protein CASSSGDHINEQFF.

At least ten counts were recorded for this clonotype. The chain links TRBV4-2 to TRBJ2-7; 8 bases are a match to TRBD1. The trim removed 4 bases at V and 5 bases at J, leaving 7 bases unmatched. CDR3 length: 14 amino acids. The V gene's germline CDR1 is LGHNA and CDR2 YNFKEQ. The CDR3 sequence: CASSLGRGLNEQYF. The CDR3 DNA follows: TGTGCCAGCAGCCTTGGCAGGGGGCTGAACGAGCAGTACTTC.

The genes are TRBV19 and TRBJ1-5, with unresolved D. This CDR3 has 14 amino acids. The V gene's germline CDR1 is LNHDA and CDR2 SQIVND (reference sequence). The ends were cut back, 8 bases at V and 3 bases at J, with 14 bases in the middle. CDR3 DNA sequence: TGTGCCAGTGGCCCTTCGGGTGTCAATCAGCCCCAGCATTTT. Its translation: CASGPSGVNQPQHF.

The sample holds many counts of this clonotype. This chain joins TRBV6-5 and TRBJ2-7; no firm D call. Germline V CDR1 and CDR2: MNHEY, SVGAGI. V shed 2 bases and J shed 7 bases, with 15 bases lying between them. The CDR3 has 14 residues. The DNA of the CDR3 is TGTGCCAGCAGTTACGCCACCAAGGCGGAGGAGCAGTACTTC. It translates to CASSYATKAEEQYF.

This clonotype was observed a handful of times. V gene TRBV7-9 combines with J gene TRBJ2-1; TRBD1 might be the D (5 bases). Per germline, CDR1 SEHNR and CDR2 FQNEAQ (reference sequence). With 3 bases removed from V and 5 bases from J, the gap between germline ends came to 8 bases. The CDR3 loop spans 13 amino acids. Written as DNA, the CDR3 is TGTGCCAGCAGCTTCGTCAGGGACAATGAGCAGTTCTTC. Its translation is CASSFVRDNEQFF.

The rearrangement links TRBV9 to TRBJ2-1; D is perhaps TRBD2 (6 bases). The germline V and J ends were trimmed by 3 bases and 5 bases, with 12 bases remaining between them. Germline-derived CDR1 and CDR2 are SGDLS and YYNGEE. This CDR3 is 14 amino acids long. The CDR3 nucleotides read TGTGCCAGCAGCGGCGGGACGGAAGACAATGAGCAGTTCTTC. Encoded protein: CASSGGTEDNEQFF.

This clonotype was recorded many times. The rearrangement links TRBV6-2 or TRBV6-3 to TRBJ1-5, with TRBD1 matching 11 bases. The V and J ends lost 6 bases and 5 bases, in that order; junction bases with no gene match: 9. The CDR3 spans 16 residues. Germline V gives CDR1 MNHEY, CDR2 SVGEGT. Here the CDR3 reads CASSSDRGRFYQPQHF. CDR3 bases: TGTGCCAGCAGCTCGGACAGGGGGCGATTTTATCAGCCCCAGCATTTT.

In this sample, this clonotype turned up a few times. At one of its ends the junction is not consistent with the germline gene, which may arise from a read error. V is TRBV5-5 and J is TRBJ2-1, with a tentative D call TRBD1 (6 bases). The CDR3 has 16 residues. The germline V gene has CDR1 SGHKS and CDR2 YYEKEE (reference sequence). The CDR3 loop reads CASSPLQGLSYNKQFF. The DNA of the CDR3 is TGTGCCAGCAGCCCACTACAGGGCCTGTCTTACAATAAGCAGTTCTTC.

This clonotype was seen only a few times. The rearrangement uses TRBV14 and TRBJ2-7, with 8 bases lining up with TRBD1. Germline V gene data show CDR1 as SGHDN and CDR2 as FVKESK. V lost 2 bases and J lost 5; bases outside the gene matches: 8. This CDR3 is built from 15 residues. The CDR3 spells CASSQLRQGPHEQYF. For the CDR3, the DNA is TGTGCCAGCAGCCAATTGAGACAGGGGCCGCACGAGCAGTACTTC.

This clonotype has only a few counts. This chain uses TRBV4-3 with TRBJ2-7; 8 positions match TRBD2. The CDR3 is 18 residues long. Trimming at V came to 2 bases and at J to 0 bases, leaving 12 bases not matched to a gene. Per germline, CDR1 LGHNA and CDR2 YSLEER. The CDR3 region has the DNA TGCGCCAGCAGCCAACAAACTTTAGCGGGGCAAAGCTCCTACGAGCAGTACTTC. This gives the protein CASSQQTLAGQSSYEQYF.

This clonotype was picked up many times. The CDR3 DNA sequence: TGCGCCAGCAGCCAAGATTTTGGGGGCTCCTACGAGCAGTACTTC. This encodes CASSQDFGGSYEQYF. The gene calls are TRBV4-3 and TRBJ2-7; D might be TRBD1 or TRBD2, each matching 5 bases. The CDR3 has 15 residues. Germline CDR1 and CDR2: LGHNA and YSLEER. Trimming left V 0 bases short and J 0 bases short, with 9 bases between.